The 30 T cell receptor beta chains below come from one sample, sequenced in a study of prognosis after radiotherapy for stage I lung cancer. The genomic DNA TCR beta CDR3 region underwent two rounds of multiplex PCR. Gene-specific primers for each TRBV and TRBJ gene drove first-round PCR. One entry per CDR3 protein, called by TCRdb with MiXCR from the multiplex PCR reads. Of around 19,000 distinct CDR3 sequences detected, roughly two fifths appear once; the ten largest clones hold around 40%. The material sequenced was PBMCs, taken before or after stereotactic body radiation therapy (not recorded which). These receptors came from a donor aged 50 or older with non-small cell lung cancer.

By share of the sample, this clonotype is medium-sized. The genes are TRBV6-1 and TRBJ2-7, with D possibly TRBD2 on 6 matching bases. Germline V gene sequence: CDR1 MNHNS, CDR2 SASEGT. The CDR3 spans 15 residues. V was clipped by 6 bases and J by 4 bases, with 19 bases between them. The chain's CDR3 is CASSEGGGNGYEQYF. Written as DNA, the CDR3 is TGTGCCAGCAGCGAGGGTGGCGGGAACGGATACGAGCAGTACTTC.

This sequence joins TRBV9 and TRBJ2-7; 8 bases are shared with TRBD2. J was trimmed by 3 bases and V by 4 bases; bases with no gene match: 6. The CDR3 has 14 amino acids. The V gene's germline CDR1 is SGDLS and CDR2 YYNGEE. This CDR3 is CASSSPSGGYEQYF. The CDR3 DNA follows: TGTGCCAGCAGCTCTCCCAGCGGGGGCTACGAGCAGTACTTC.

V usage is TRBV19 and J usage is TRBJ2-3; TRBD2 agrees at 7 bases. Germline assignment: CDR1 LNHDA and CDR2 SQIVND (reference sequence). Trimming removed 1 base from V and 2 bases from J; junction bases left unmatched: 3. This CDR3 is 15 amino acids long. The CDR3: CASSIAGGLTDTQYF. In DNA, the CDR3 is TGTGCCAGTAGTATAGCGGGAGGACTCACAGATACGCAGTATTTT.

The chain has TRBV24-1 and TRBJ2-3; the D gene is possibly TRBD2 (5 bases). V was clipped by 3 bases and J by 4 bases, with 16 bases between them. CDR1 and CDR2 (germline): KGHDR, SFDVKD. CDR3 length: 16 amino acids. The CDR3 region is CATSDAAWRRADTQYF. DNA for the CDR3: TGTGCCACCAGTGATGCCGCCTGGAGGCGGGCAGATACGCAGTATTTT.

The table lists this clonotype with many counts. The chain joins TRBV6-1 to TRBJ2-4; D is unresolved. V lost 2 bases to trimming and J lost 1 base, with 12 bases between them. This CDR3 has 16 residues. Germline V CDR1 and CDR2: MNHNS, SASEGT. CDR3 sequence reads: CASSEFQESAKNIQYF. The CDR3 coding sequence is TGTGCCAGCAGTGAATTCCAGGAATCTGCCAAAAACATTCAGTACTTC.

The CDR3 protein is CASSFRSTDTQYF. CDR3 nucleotide sequence: TGCGCCAGCAGCTTCAGGTCCACAGATACGCAGTATTTT. J is TRBJ2-3 and V is TRBV5-1; D is ambiguous. Looked up from germline, CDR1 is SGHRS and CDR2 is YFSETQ. V lost 2 bases and J lost 2, with 6 bases in between. This CDR3 has 13 amino acids.

V is TRBV6-2 or TRBV6-3 and J is TRBJ2-3, with a tentative D call TRBD2 (5 bases). The CDR3 length is 12 residues. V was pared by 2 bases and J by 11 bases, with 11 bases between. CDR1 and CDR2 (germline): MNHEY, SVGEGT. CDR3 residues: CASSYGLRGQYF. The CDR3, as DNA: TGTGCCAGCAGTTACGGACTCCGTGGGCAGTATTTT.

This clonotype was counted many times. The chain uses TRBV20-1 and TRBJ2-1; 10 bases align to TRBD1. This CDR3 is built from 14 residues. Germline lookup yields CDR1 DFQATT and CDR2 SNEGSKA (reference sequence). After removal of 8 bases from V and 4 bases from J, the junction contained 8 bases not matched to a gene. As DNA, the CDR3 is TGCAGTAAGACCCGGACAGGGGGGTACAATGAGCAGTTCTTC. Translated, it gives CSKTRTGGYNEQFF.

To note about this clonotype: A read error may produce the germline difference seen at one junction end. The gene calls are TRBV10-3 and TRBJ1-1, with TRBD1 matching 7 bases. This CDR3 contains 16 residues. Germline V CDR1 and CDR2: ENHRY, SYGVKD. The CDR3 reads CAISESGDRGGSEALF. The CDR3, as DNA: TGTGCCATCAGTGAGTCCGGGGACCGAGGGGGCAGTGAAGCTTTATTT.

Ten or more counts support this clonotype. This sequence joins TRBV9 and TRBJ1-2, with TRBD1 identical over 11 bases. Germline V gene lookup returns CDR1 SGDLS and CDR2 YYNGEE. V shed 3 bases and J 7 bases; nucleotides not matched to a gene: 5. This CDR3 comprises 14 residues. The CDR3 is CASSDGTGGLGYTF. In nucleotides, the CDR3 is TGTGCCAGCAGCGATGGGACAGGGGGGCTTGGCTACACCTTC.

V is TRBV5-6 and J is TRBJ1-5; D is uncertain. Germline-derived CDR1 and CDR2 are SGHDT and YYEEEE. Trimming removed 4 bases from V and 2 bases from J, with 10 bases in between. CDR3 length: 14 residues. The CDR3 sequence is CASSLKNGNQPQHF. The CDR3 DNA sequence: TGTGCCAGCAGCCTTAAGAATGGCAATCAGCCCCAGCATTTT.

The chain uses TRBV2 and TRBJ1-3; 7 bases align to TRBD1. Germline V CDR1 and CDR2: SNHLY, FYNNEI. J gave up 9 bases and V 0 bases, and 8 bases lay outside the gene matches. The CDR3 runs to 15 residues. The CDR3 reads CASSEATGQGGTIYF. Written as DNA, the CDR3 is TGTGCCAGCAGTGAAGCGACTGGTCAGGGGGGCACCATATATTTT.

The gene calls are TRBV19 and TRBJ2-5; maybe TRBD1 (5 bases). CDR1 and CDR2 (germline): LNHDA, SQIVND (reference sequence). The CDR3 has 17 amino acids. V was pared by 3 bases and J by 5 bases, with 22 bases between. The CDR3 DNA reads TGTGCCAGTAGTATCGAGTCAGGGCAGGGTCCCGGGGAGACCCAGTACTTC. Translated, it gives CASSIESGQGPGETQYF.

This clonotype has only a few counts. A single base separates this from a much larger clone, so it may be a read error. The chain recombines TRBV7-9 with TRBJ2-5; no clear D. This CDR3 is built from 15 residues. V dropped 8 bases and J dropped 7 bases, with 23 bases sitting between them. Germline V gives CDR1 SEHNR, CDR2 FQNEAQ (reference sequence). This CDR3 reads CASVKSRSPKATQYF. In nucleotides, the CDR3 is TGTGCCAGCGTTAAAAGTCGGTCTCCGAAAGCGACCCAGTACTTC.

V and J are TRBV2 and TRBJ1-2, with 9 nucleotides matching TRBD1. The trim removed 8 bases at V and 8 bases at J, leaving 9 bases unmatched. The CDR3 contains 13 residues. Germline V gene lookup returns CDR1 SNHLY and CDR2 FYNNEI. CDR3 sequence reads: CASGTGPDRGYTF. The CDR3 DNA follows: TGTGCCAGCGGGACAGGGCCGGATCGGGGCTACACCTTC.

In its sample, this clonotype ranks as medium-sized. This chain joins TRBV5-1 and TRBJ2-2; D tentatively fits TRBD1 or TRBD2 (5 bases each). Trimming removed 1 base at V and 4 bases at J, with 11 bases between. The CDR3 is 15 amino acids. Germline V gene lookup returns CDR1 SGHRS and CDR2 YFSETQ. The CDR3 protein is CASSLSAGGTGELFF. The CDR3 region has the DNA TGCGCCAGCAGCTTGAGCGCTGGGGGCACCGGGGAGCTGTTTTTT.

The chain couples TRBV5-1 to TRBJ1-1; no firm D call. V was clipped by 4 bases and J by 1 base, with 8 bases between them. CDR1 is SGHRS, CDR2 YFSETQ, per germline. The CDR3 totals 13 residues. CDR3 residues: CASSPMGNTEAFF. As DNA, the CDR3 is TGCGCCAGCAGCCCGATGGGGAACACTGAAGCTTTCTTT.

The rearrangement links TRBV2 to TRBJ2-7; the match to TRBD1 covers 8 bases. After removal of 7 bases from V and 0 bases from J, the junction contained 2 bases not matched to a gene. Germline CDR1 and CDR2: SNHLY and FYNNEI. The CDR3 is 13 residues long. The DNA of the CDR3 is TGTGCCAGCAAGGACAGGGACTCCTACGAGCAGTACTTC. Translating it yields CASKDRDSYEQYF.

This clonotype was seen repeatedly, ten times or more. J is TRBJ1-6 and V is TRBV30; 7 nucleotides line up with TRBD1. The J segment lost 8 bases and the V segment lost 4 bases, leaving 8 bases of the junction unmatched. This CDR3 region has 14 residues. Looked up from germline, CDR1 is GTSNPN and CDR2 is SVGIG (reference sequence). CDR3 sequence: CAWKHRDRDSPLHF. CDR3 DNA: TGTGCCTGGAAGCACCGGGACAGAGATTCACCCCTCCACTTT.

Ten or more counts support this clonotype. This rearrangement joins TRBV6-5 to TRBJ2-2; D unclear. Germline CDR1 and CDR2: MNHEY and SVGAGI. The CDR3 runs 14 residues. V was shortened by 9 bases and J by 0 bases, with 11 bases between the two germline ends. The CDR3 DNA follows: TGTGCCAGTTCGAATAACGCGAACACCGGGGAGCTGTTTTTT. As protein: CASSNNANTGELFF.

Concerning this clonotype itself: This may be a read error, as it is one base from a much larger clone. The genes are TRBV12-3 or TRBV12-4 and TRBJ1-1; TRBD1 aligns across 8 bases. V lost 6 bases and J lost 0; bases outside the gene matches: 9. This CDR3 contains 16 residues. This chain's CDR3 is CASRRWTGLMNTEAFF. DNA of the CDR3: TGTGCCAGCAGACGATGGACAGGGCTAATGAACACTGAAGCTTTCTTT.

The sample holds many counts of this clonotype. V is TRBV18 and J is TRBJ1-1, with TRBD1 matching 7 bases. The CDR3 extends over 15 amino acids. The ends lost 3 bases at V and 2 bases at J; junction bases unmatched: 6. CDR1 is KGHSH, CDR2 LQKENI, per germline. CDR3 nucleotides: TGTGCCAGCTCACCGAAAACAGGGGTCAACACTGAAGCTTTCTTT. Its protein is CASSPKTGVNTEAFF.

Note on this clonotype: The likely explanation is a read error, given a far larger clone one base away. The chain joins TRBV27 to TRBJ2-1; a possible D gene is TRBD2 (6 bases). CDR1 MNHEY and CDR2 SMNVEV come from the germline V gene (reference sequence). The CDR3 covers 15 residues. Trimming took 6 bases from V and 0 from J, leaving 12 bases between them. CDR3: CASSSRGISYNEQFF. The DNA of the CDR3 is TGTGCCAGCAGCTCTCGCGGGATCTCCTACAATGAGCAGTTCTTC.

This clonotype was picked up many times. The genes are TRBV4-1 and TRBJ1-1; no firm D call. Germline lookup yields CDR1 MGHRA and CDR2 YSYEKL. The CDR3 is 14 residues long. Trimming shortened V by 1 base and J by 1 base, and 7 bases separated the two germline ends. The CDR3 loop reads CASSQVPENTEAFF. DNA for the CDR3: TGCGCCAGCAGCCAAGTTCCGGAGAACACTGAAGCTTTCTTT.

The CDR3 here is CASIEGMSGNTIYF. The CDR3 nucleotides read TGTGCCAGCATCGAGGGAATGTCAGGAAACACCATATATTTT. J is TRBJ1-3 and V is TRBV28; the D is unclear. The CDR3 sequence is 14 residues long. The germline V gene encodes CDR1 MDHEN and CDR2 SYDVKM. V gave up 7 bases and J gave up 4 bases, with 14 bases separating them.

The CDR3 region is CASRIRGAEVYNEKLFF. In nucleotides, the CDR3 is TGTGCCAGCAGGATCAGGGGGGCAGAAGTCTATAATGAAAAACTGTTTTTT. The V call is TRBV11-2, the J call TRBJ1-4; 7 bases line up with TRBD1. Germline values: CDR1 SGHAT, CDR2 FQNNGV. This CDR3 has 17 residues. Germline trimming cut 6 bases from V and 4 bases from J; bases unmatched to any gene: 14.

This clonotype has at least ten counts. The rearrangement links TRBV7-9 to TRBJ2-1; 14 positions match TRBD2. Germline assignment: CDR1 SEHNR and CDR2 FQNEAQ (reference sequence). J gave up 4 bases and V 5 bases, and 7 bases lay outside the gene matches. The CDR3 contains 17 residues. The CDR3 loop reads CASSPGTSGSFYNEQFF. CDR3 nucleotide sequence: TGTGCCAGCAGCCCAGGGACTAGCGGGAGTTTTTACAATGAGCAGTTCTTC.

This clonotype was seen ten or more times. The rearrangement uses TRBV18 and TRBJ1-2; D is undetermined. The CDR3 has 13 amino acids. Germline loops: CDR1 KGHSH, CDR2 LQKENI. The ends were cut back, 3 bases at V and 8 bases at J, with 13 bases in the middle. Here the CDR3 DNA reads TGTGCCAGCTCACCTGACACCCTGTGGGGCTACACCTTC. Its translation: CASSPDTLWGYTF.

Comments on this clonotype: This sequence may be a read error, since a much larger clone differs from it by one base. The chain couples TRBV6-2 or TRBV6-3 to TRBJ1-4; D unresolved. The CDR3 covers 21 residues. Germline V gene lookup returns CDR1 MNHEY and CDR2 SVGEGT. The V gene lost 2 bases and the J gene lost 8 bases, with 33 bases spanning the gap. CDR3 region: CASSYVTGGSYVGMEGEKLFF. The CDR3 nucleotides are TGTGCCAGCAGTTACGTTACCGGCGGGTCATACGTAGGCATGGAAGGCGAAAAACTGTTTTTT.

This clonotype was seen ten or more times. CDR3 nucleotide sequence: TGTGCCAGCTCGCCCTCAGAGGGGGTTGGCGGCTACACCTTC. Protein sequence: CASSPSEGVGGYTF. The chain uses TRBV18 and TRBJ1-2; D might be TRBD1 (6 bases). Germline-derived CDR1 and CDR2 are KGHSH and LQKENI. This CDR3 has 14 amino acids. Trimming stripped 6 bases from V and 8 bases from J, with 19 bases between.